The clone carrying this T cell receptor beta chain has a single count. What it binds is not known. Quantitative 5'-RACE was performed with molecular barcodes, and it yielded the TCR beta libraries. TCRdb reanalysed the 5' RACE reads using MiXCR and keeps one entry per CDR3 protein. The table records approximately 540,000 distinct CDR3 sequences, more than 9.5% of them present only once. The data stem from a study of CD8 T cells in ankylosing spondylitis. Study-wide points: A motif in TCR beta, a set of seven to nine highly homologous variants, appeared characteristic of ankylosing spondylitis blood. Enrichment of disease-linked clones was reportedly significant in matched ankylosing spondylitis synovial fluid.

The clonotype comes from a male donor with ankylosing spondylitis. The sequencing input was blood, either unsorted or a sorted T cell fraction (not recorded which).

The CDR3 DNA reads TGCAGTGCTAGAGGCCCAAACGAGGCCTCCTACAATGAGCAGTTCTTC. Translating gives CSARGPNEASYNEQFF. J is TRBJ2-1 and V is TRBV20-1; D remains ambiguous. The CDR3 covers 16 residues. CDR1 and CDR2 from the germline V gene are DFQATT and SNEGSKA (reference sequence). The V and J ends lost 1 base and 0 bases respectively, with 13 bases between them.